What follows are 5 T cell receptor beta chains derived from one specimen sequenced in a study of cytomegalovirus exposure and HLA in healthy donors. PCR was performed using 60 Vbeta and 13 Jbeta primers. TCRdb's copy holds only in-frame clones and misses some; the assay was immunoSEQ multiplex PCR. The sample shows approximately 290,000 clones, 75% to 90% of them seen only once. The sample comprised PBMCs. All receptors come from a girl aged 2-10 years in good health and CMV-seronegative.

The rearrangement joins TRBV7-9 to TRBJ1-4; 7 bases are a match to TRBD1. This CDR3 has 15 residues. The germline gives CDR1 SEHNR, CDR2 FQNEAQ (reference sequence). The V and J ends lost 1 base and 5 bases, in that order; junction bases with no gene match: 4. CDR3 sequence reads: CASSLEPGGNEKLFF. The CDR3 nucleotides read TGTGCCAGCAGCTTAGAGCCAGGGGGGAATGAAAAACTGTTTTTT.

The V call is TRBV18, the J call TRBJ1-1; D might be TRBD1 (6 bases). The V gene's germline CDR1 is KGHSH and CDR2 LQKENI. CDR3 length equals 14 residues. Trimming removed 2 bases from V and 8 bases from J, with 15 bases in between. This CDR3 reads CASSPFSEGGEAFF. The CDR3 coding sequence is TGTGCCAGCTCACCATTCTCGGAAGGGGGAGAAGCTTTCTTT.

The genes are TRBV2 and TRBJ2-7; TRBD1 is a possible D gene (6 bases). The CDR3 has 15 residues. Trimming took 9 bases from V and 0 from J, leaving 18 bases between them. Germline CDR1 and CDR2: SNHLY and FYNNEI. The CDR3: CARRTEPLSSYEQYF. DNA for the CDR3: TGTGCCAGAAGGACAGAGCCTCTTAGCTCCTACGAGCAGTACTTC. Based on the CDR3 plus reference TRBV2 and TRBJ2-7, the full variable domain is EPEVTQTPSHQVTQMGQEVILRCVPISNHLYFYWYRQILGQKVEFLVSFYNNEISEKSEIFDDQFSVERPDGSNFTLKIRSTKLEDSAMYFCARRTEPLSSYEQYFGPGTRLTVT.

This sequence joins TRBV11-2 and TRBJ2-1; D gene ambiguous. This CDR3 is built from 14 residues. Deletions cut 5 bases from V and 2 bases from J, with 10 bases between. Germline loops: CDR1 SGHAT, CDR2 FQNNGV. DNA for the CDR3: TGTGCCAGCAGCACGAGTGGTCCCTACAATGAGCAGTTCTTC. Its translation is CASSTSGPYNEQFF.

J is TRBJ1-6 and V is TRBV9; D call uncertain. Germline V gene sequence: CDR1 SGDLS, CDR2 YYNGEE. The CDR3 runs to 16 residues. V was pared by 0 bases and J by 0 bases, with 7 bases between. This CDR3 reads CASSVAEGSYNSPLHF. Written as DNA, the CDR3 is TGTGCCAGCAGCGTAGCCGAGGGCTCCTATAATTCACCCCTCCACTTT.